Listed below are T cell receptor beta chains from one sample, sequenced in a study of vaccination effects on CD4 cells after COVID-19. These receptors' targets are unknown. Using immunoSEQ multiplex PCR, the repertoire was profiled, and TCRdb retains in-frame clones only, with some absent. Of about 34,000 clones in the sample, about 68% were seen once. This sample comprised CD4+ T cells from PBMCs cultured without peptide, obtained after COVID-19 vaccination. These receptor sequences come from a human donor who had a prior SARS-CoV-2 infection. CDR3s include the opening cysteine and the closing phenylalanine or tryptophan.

CASSQRGGQETQYF TRBV7-9
CATSKRLADQETQYF TRBV15
CATSSGGRYEQYF TRBV15
CASSLVSSPQETQYF TRBV7-9
CSASLLAGGPQYF TRBV20-1
CASSQDPASGIQTQYF TRBV4-2
CAIRRQGFNSPLHF TRBV10-3
CASSLGPVSYNSPLHF TRBV5-1
CASSLADRVAGGEQFF TRBV11-3
CASSKQKLAERTDTQYF TRBV21-1
CASSLASWGSGRGKSYEQFF TRBV5-8
CASSPDPSSVSTGKNSGNTIYF TRBV18
CASSYSGGSDEKLFF TRBV6-6
CASSSGREPQYF TRBV11-2
CASSLVGGRATYNEQFF TRBV11-2
CATSREGDMNTEAFF TRBV15
CAWSSGYEQYF TRBV30
CASKTALRDYNEQFF TRBV10-1
CASSQGSAGGDYEQYF TRBV4-3
CASSRGGGSSYNEQFF TRBV5-1
CASSSRQNFNQPQHF TRBV5-8
CASKRSGASSYNEQFF TRBV13
CASSLGAATNEKLFF TRBV5-1
CATSRTAVLAGVGELFF TRBV15
CASSLGRANTGELFF TRBV5-1
CASSPGLAGANTGELFF TRBV5-1
CASSTTRGGTQYF TRBV19
CASSVEPGGGSTGELFF TRBV9
CASSFDRTQRQYF TRBV5-4
CASSSLTDTQYF TRBV6-2/TRBV6-3
CASSQSYEQYF TRBV3-1/TRBV3-2
CASGRLAGGELFF TRBV11-3
CASSFRREKTTDTQYF TRBV11-3
CASNPLGGKNTEAFF TRBV6-5
CASSTPDRDSAYNEQFF TRBV19
CASSLAAGGETQYF TRBV7-2